Following are 5 T cell receptor beta chains from one sample sequenced in a study of regulatory T cells in long-lasting Graves disease. Time point: persistent/refractory GD, antithyroid drugs over 5 years with positive TRAb. After RNA was extracted from PBMCs, the TCR library was made from it. Relying on iRepertoire HTBI primers and Arm-PCR of CDR3 regions, the team built TCR beta libraries. TCRdb re-derived calls from the multiplex PCR reads in MiXCR, one entry per CDR3 protein. This sample carries more than 650,000 distinct CDR3 sequences, around 32% of them seen once, and the ten largest clones take under 50%. The sequences come from peripheral blood mononuclear cells (PBMCs), collected when the disease was refractory, from a patient treated with antithyroid drugs. The receptor set was obtained from a female donor with Graves disease.

The chain is built from TRBV6-6 and TRBJ2-7; D not resolved. V was clipped by 0 bases and J by 0 bases, with 6 bases between them. Germline loops: CDR1 MNHNY, CDR2 SVGAGI (reference sequence). This CDR3 spans 14 amino acids. In DNA form, the CDR3 reads TGTGCCAGCAGTTACTCGTGGGCCTCCTACGAGCAGTACTTC. It encodes CASSYSWASYEQYF.

This clonotype has a handful of counts. This chain joins TRBV6-1 and TRBJ1-1; D may be TRBD1 (5 bases). The germline V gene encodes CDR1 MNHNS and CDR2 SASEGT. The CDR3 runs 15 residues. Trimming took 7 bases from V and 1 from J, leaving 16 bases between them. CDR3 loop: CASTQSGAENTEAFF. CDR3 nucleotides: TGTGCCAGCACCCAGTCTGGGGCCGAGAACACTGAAGCTTTCTTT.

In its sample, this clonotype was seen many times. The V gene is TRBV2, the J gene TRBJ1-1; no reliable D call. The V end was cut by 7 bases, the J end by 0 bases, with 12 bases between. The germline CDR1 and CDR2 sequences are SNHLY and FYNNEI. The CDR3 consists of 14 residues. The CDR3 sequence is CASTALVVNTEAFF. The CDR3 DNA reads TGTGCCAGCACCGCACTTGTGGTGAACACTGAAGCTTTCTTT.

The chain couples TRBV7-2 to TRBJ1-2; 7 bases are a match to TRBD1. CDR3 length: 14 amino acids. With V trimmed by 5 bases and J by 7 bases, 10 bases remained unmatched. Germline CDR1 SGHTA, CDR2 FQGNSA. The CDR3 DNA is TGTGCCAGCAGCCGACCGGGAGGGACAGCTGGCTACACCTTC. Translated: CASSRPGGTAGYTF.

Ten or more counts support this clonotype. V usage is TRBV6-1 and J usage is TRBJ2-2; 7 positions match TRBD1. Germline-derived CDR1 and CDR2 are MNHNS and SASEGT. V gave up 6 bases and J gave up 0 bases; unmatched junction bases: 1. The CDR3 runs 14 residues. The CDR3 coding sequence is TGTGCCAGCAGCCAGGGGGCGAACACCGGGGAGCTGTTTTTT. Amino acids: CASSQGANTGELFF.